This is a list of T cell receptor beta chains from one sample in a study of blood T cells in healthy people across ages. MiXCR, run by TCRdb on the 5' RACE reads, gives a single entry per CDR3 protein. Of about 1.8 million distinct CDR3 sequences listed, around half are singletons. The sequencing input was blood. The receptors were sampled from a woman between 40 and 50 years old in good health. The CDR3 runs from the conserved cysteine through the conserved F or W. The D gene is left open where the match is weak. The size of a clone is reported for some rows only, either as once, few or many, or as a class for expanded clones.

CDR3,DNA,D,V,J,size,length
CASSPPRGGPSGGELFF,TGTGCCAGCAGTCCCCCAAGGGGGGGGCCCTCGGGTGGGGAGCTGTTTTTT,.,TRBV28,TRBJ2-2,.,17
CASSFIKTEQYF,TGTGCCAGCAGTTTTATTAAGACGGAGCAGTACTTC,.,TRBV12-3/TRBV12-4,TRBJ2-7,few,12
CSAKGGHRQGTQYF,TGCAGCGCTAAGGGGGGACACCGCCAAGGGACCCAGTACTTC,.,TRBV29-1,TRBJ2-5,.,14
CASSRTGADAEKLFF,TGTGCCAGCAGCCGGACAGGGGCGGATGCTGAAAAACTGTTTTTT,TRBD1,TRBV6-5,TRBJ1-4,.,15
CSASQGHKGVYYGYTF,TGCAGTGCGAGTCAGGGGCATAAGGGCGTCTACTATGGCTACACCTTC,.,TRBV20-1,TRBJ1-2,.,16
CASSYSDRVGSPLHF,TGTGCCAGCAGTTACTCGGACAGGGTAGGGTCACCCCTCCACTTT,TRBD1,TRBV6-5,TRBJ1-6,few,15
CASSGDWRPRGDTQYF,TGTGCCAGCAGCGGGGACTGGCGGCCGAGGGGAGATACGCAGTATTTT,.,TRBV9,TRBJ2-3,.,16
CASGPLRPGGYEQYF,TGCGCCAGCGGCCCCCTTCGACCTGGGGGGTACGAGCAGTACTTC,.,TRBV4-1,TRBJ2-7,few,15
CASSSSPVPPRYNEQFF,TGTGCCAGCAGCTCCTCCCCTGTTCCCCCGAGATACAATGAGCAGTTCTTC,.,TRBV7-2,TRBJ2-1,.,17
CASSQGQVGNEQFF,TGTGCCAGCAGCCAAGGGCAGGTCGGAAATGAGCAGTTCTTC,.,TRBV4-2,TRBJ2-1,.,14
CASSKGGRIDRNEQFF,TGTGCCAGCAGTAAGGGGGGGCGTATTGATCGGAATGAGCAGTTCTTC,.,TRBV28,TRBJ2-1,.,16
CSARRSTGGIHEQYF,TGCAGTGCTAGACGATCTACAGGTGGGATCCACGAGCAGTACTTC,.,TRBV20-1,TRBJ2-7,few,15
CASSYSTQYGYTF,TGTGCCAGCAGTTACTCGACCCAGTATGGCTACACCTTC,.,TRBV6-5,TRBJ1-2,.,13
CSARIAGGGDTQYF,TGCAGTGCTCGAATAGCGGGGGGTGGAGATACGCAGTATTTT,TRBD2,TRBV20-1,TRBJ2-3,few,14
CASIRNGGGEQYF,TGTGCCAGCATTCGGAACGGCGGGGGGGAGCAGTACTTC,TRBD2,TRBV6-2/TRBV6-3,TRBJ2-5,many,13
CASSDMLGFQETQYF,TGTGCCAGCAGCGATATGTTAGGGTTCCAAGAGACCCAGTACTTC,.,TRBV7-9,TRBJ2-5,few,15
CASSPPGGGAGETQYF,TGTGCCAGCAGTCCCCCCGGTGGGGGCGCGGGAGAGACCCAGTACTTC,.,TRBV12-3/TRBV12-4,TRBJ2-5,.,16